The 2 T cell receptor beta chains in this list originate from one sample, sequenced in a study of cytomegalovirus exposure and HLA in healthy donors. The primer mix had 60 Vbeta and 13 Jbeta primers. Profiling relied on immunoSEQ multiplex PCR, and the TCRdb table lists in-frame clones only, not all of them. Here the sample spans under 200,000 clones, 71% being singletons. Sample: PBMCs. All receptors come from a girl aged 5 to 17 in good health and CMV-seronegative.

The CDR3 bases are TGCGCCAGCAGCCAGGATTGGACAGTAAGGACCTATGGCTACACCTTC. This encodes CASSQDWTVRTYGYTF. The chain couples TRBV4-1 to TRBJ1-2; perhaps TRBD1 as D (6 bases). V lost 3 bases to trimming and J lost 4 bases, with 18 bases between them. Germline V lookup: CDR1 MGHRA, CDR2 YSYEKL. The CDR3 length is 16 residues.

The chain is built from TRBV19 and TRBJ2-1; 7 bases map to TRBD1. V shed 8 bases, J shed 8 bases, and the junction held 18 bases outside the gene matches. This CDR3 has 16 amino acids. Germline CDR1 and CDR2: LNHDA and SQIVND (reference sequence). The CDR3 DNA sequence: TGTGCCAGTGGTACACAAGGTCCAGGGGGTGAGGATGAGCAGTTCTTC. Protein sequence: CASGTQGPGGEDEQFF.